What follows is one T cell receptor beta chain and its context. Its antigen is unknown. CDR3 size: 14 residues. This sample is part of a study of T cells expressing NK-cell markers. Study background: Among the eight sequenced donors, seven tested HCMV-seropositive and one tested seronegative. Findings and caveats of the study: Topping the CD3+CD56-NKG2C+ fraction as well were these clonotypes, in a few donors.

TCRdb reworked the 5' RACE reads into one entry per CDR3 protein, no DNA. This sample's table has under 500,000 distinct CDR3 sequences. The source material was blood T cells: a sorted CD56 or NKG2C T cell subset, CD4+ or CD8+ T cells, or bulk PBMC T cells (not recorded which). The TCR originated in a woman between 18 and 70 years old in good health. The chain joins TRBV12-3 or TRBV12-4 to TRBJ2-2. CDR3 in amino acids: CASSQEMNTGELFF.